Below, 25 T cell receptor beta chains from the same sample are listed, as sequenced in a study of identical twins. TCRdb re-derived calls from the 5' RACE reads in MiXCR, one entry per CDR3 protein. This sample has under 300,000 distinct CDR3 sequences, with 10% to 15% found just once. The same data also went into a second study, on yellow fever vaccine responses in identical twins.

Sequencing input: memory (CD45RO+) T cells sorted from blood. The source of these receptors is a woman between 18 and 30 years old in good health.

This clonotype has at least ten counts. The CDR3 loop is CASTFGNTIYF. The CDR3 bases are TGTGCCAGCACTTTCGGAAACACCATATATTTT. V usage is TRBV12-3 or TRBV12-4 and J usage is TRBJ1-3, with unresolved D. The germline V and J ends were trimmed by 7 bases and 4 bases, with 5 bases remaining between them. CDR3 length equals 11 residues.

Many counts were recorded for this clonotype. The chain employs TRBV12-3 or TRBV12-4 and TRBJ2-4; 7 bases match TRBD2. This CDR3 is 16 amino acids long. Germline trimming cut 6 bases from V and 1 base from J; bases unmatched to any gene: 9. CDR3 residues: CASSPSGEGAKNIQYF. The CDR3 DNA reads TGTGCCAGCAGCCCCTCGGGGGAGGGGGCCAAAAACATTCAGTACTTC.

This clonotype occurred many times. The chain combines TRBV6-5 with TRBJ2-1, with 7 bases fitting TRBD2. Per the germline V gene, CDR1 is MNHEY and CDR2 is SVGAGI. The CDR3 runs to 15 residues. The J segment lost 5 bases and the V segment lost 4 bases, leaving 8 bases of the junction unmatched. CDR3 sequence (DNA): TGTGCCAGCAGTTCCCCCGGGGGGATAAACAATGAGCAGTTCTTC. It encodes CASSSPGGINNEQFF.

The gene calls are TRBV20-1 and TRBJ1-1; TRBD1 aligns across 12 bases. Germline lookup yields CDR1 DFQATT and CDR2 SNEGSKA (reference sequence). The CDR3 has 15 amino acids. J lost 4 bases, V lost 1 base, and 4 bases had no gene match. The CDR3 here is CSARGGTGGLTEAFF. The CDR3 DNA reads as TGCAGTGCTAGAGGGGGGACAGGGGGCCTCACTGAAGCTTTCTTT.

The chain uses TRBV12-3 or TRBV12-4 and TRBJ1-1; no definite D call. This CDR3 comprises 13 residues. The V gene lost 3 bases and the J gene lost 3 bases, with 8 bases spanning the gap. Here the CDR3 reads CASSLVQYTEAFF. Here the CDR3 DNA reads TGTGCCAGCAGTTTGGTACAGTACACTGAAGCTTTCTTT.

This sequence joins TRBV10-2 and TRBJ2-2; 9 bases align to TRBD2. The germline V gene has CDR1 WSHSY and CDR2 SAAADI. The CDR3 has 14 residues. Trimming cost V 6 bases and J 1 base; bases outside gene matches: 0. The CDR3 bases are TGCGCCAGCAGGACTAGCGGGAACACCGGGGAGCTGTTTTTT. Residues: CASRTSGNTGELFF.

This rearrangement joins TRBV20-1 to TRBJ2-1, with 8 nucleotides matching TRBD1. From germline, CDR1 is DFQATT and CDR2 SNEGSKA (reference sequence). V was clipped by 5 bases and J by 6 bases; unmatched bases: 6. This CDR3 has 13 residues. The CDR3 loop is CSAWEDRVNEQFF. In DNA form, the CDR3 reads TGCAGTGCTTGGGAGGACAGGGTCAATGAGCAGTTCTTC.

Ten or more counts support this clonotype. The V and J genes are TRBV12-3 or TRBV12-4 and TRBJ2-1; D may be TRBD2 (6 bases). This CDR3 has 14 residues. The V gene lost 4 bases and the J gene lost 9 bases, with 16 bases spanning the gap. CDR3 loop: CASSSWGETREQFF. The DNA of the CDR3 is TGTGCCAGCAGTTCTTGGGGGGAGACGCGTGAGCAGTTCTTC.

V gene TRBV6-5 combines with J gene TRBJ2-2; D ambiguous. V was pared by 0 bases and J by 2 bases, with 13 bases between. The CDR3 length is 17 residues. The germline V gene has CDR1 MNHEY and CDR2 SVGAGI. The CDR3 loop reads CASSYSISSSNTGELFF. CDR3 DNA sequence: TGTGCCAGCAGTTACTCGATTAGTTCCTCTAACACCGGGGAGCTGTTTTTT.

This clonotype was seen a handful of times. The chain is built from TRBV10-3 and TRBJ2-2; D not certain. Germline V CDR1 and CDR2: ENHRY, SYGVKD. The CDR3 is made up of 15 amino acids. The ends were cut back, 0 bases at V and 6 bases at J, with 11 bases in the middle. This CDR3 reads CAISESLLSAGELFF. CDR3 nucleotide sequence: TGTGCCATCAGTGAGTCGTTGTTGAGCGCCGGGGAGCTGTTTTTT.

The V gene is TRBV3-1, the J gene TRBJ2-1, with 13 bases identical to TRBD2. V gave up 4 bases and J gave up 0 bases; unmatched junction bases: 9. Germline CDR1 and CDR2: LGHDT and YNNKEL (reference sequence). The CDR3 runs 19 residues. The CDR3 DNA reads TGTGCCAGCAGCCGACGGAGACTAGCGGGGGGAAGCTCCTACAATGAGCAGTTCTTC. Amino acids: CASSRRRLAGGSSYNEQFF.

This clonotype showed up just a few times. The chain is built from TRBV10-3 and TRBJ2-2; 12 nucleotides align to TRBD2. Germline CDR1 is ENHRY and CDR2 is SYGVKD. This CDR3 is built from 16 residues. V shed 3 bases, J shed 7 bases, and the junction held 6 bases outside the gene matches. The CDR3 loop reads CAISDSSGRADGELFF. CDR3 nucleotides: TGTGCCATCAGTGACTCTAGCGGGAGGGCGGACGGGGAGCTGTTTTTT.

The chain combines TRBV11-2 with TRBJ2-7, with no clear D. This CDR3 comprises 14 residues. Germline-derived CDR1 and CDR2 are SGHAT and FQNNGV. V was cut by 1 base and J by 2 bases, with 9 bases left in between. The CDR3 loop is CASSLVSGPYEQYF. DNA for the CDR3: TGTGCCAGCAGCTTAGTTTCTGGACCCTACGAGCAGTACTTC. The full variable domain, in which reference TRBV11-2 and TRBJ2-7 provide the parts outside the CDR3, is EAGVAQSPRYKIIEKRQSVAFWCNPISGHATLYWYQQILGQGPKLLIQFQNNGVVDDSQLPKDRFSAERLKGVDSTLKIQPAKLEDSAVYLCASSLVSGPYEQYFGPGTRLTVT.

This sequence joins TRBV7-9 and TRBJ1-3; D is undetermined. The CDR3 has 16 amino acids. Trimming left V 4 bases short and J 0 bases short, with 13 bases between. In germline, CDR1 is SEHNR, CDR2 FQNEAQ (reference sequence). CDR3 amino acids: CASSSRVSDSGNTIYF. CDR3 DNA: TGTGCCAGCAGCTCGCGGGTGTCGGACTCTGGAAACACCATATATTTT.

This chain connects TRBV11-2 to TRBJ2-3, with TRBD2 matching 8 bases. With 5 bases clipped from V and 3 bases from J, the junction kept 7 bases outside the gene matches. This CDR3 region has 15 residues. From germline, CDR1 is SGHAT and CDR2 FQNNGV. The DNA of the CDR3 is TGTGCCAGCAGCCGAGGAACTAGCGGAACAGATACGCAGTATTTT. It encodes CASSRGTSGTDTQYF.

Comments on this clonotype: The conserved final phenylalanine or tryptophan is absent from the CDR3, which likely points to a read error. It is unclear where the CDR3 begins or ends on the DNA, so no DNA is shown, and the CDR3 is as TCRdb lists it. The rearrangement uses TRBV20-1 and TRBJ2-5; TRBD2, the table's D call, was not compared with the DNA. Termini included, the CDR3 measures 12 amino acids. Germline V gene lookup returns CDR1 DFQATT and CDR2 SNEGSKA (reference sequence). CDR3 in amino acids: CSARDKLGLVFS.

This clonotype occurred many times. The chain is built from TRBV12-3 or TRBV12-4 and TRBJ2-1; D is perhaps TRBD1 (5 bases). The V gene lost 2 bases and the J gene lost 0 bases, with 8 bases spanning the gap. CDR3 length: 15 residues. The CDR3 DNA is TGTGCCAGCAGTTTACGACAGAACTCCTACAATGAGCAGTTCTTC. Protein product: CASSLRQNSYNEQFF.

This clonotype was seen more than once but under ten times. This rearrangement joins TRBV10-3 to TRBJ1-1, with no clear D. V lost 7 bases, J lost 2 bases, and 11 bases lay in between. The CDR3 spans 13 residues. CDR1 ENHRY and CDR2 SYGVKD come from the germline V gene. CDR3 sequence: CAINPQVNTEAFF. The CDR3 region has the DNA TGTGCCATCAACCCTCAGGTAAACACTGAAGCTTTCTTT.

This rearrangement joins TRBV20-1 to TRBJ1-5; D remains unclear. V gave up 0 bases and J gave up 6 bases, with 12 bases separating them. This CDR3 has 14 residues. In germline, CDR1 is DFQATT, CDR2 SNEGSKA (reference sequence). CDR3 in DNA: TGCAGTGCTAGAGACTCGTTTGGAAGTCAGCCCCAGCATTTT. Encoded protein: CSARDSFGSQPQHF.

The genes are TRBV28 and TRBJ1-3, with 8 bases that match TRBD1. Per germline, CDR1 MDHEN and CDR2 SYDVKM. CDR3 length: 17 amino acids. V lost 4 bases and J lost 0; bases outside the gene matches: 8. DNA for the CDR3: TGTGCCAGCAGTTGGGGACAGGCCTCCGTCTCTGGAAACACCATATATTTT. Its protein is CASSWGQASVSGNTIYF.

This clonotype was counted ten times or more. In DNA form, the CDR3 reads TGTGCCAGCAGCTTCCTGACGGGACAGGGGAGTTCACCCCTCCACTTT. This translates into CASSFLTGQGSSPLHF. The V call is TRBV7-2, the J call TRBJ1-6, with 10 bases matching TRBD1. Trimming cost V 3 bases and J 9 bases; bases outside gene matches: 8. Germline V gives CDR1 SGHTA, CDR2 FQGNSA. The CDR3 sequence is 16 residues long.

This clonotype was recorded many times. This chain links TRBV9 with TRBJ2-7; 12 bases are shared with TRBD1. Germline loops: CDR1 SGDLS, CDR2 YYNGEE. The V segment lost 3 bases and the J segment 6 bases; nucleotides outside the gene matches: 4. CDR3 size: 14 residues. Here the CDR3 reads CASSGGDRGLEQYF. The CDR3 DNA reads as TGTGCCAGCAGCGGGGGGGACAGGGGGCTCGAGCAGTACTTC. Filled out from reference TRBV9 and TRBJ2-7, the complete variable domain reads DSGVTQTPKHLITATGQRVTLRCSPRSGDLSVYWYQQSLDQGLQFLIQYYNGEERAKGNILERFSAQQFPDLHSELNLSSLELGDSALYFCASSGGDRGLEQYFGPGTRLTVT.

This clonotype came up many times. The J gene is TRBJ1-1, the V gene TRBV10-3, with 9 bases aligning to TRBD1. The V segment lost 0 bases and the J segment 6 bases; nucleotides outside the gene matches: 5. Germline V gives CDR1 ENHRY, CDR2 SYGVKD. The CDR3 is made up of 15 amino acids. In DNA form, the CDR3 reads TGTGCCATCAGTGAGTCGAAACGGACAGGGGCTGAAGCTTTCTTT. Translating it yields CAISESKRTGAEAFF.

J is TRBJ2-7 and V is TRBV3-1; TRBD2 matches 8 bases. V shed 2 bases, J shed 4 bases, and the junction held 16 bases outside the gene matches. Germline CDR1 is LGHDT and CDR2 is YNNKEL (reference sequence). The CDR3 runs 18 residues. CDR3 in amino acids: CASSQSGYGAGVRYEQYF. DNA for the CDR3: TGTGCCAGCAGCCAATCGGGATACGGAGCGGGAGTGCGGTACGAGCAGTACTTC.

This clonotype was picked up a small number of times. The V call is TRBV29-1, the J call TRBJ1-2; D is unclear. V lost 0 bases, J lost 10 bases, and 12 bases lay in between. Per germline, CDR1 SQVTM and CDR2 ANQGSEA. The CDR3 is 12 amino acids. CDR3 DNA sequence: TGCAGCGTTGAAGATCGTACGGCCCTCTACACCTTC. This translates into CSVEDRTALYTF.